This T cell receptor (beta chain) is drawn from a study of identical twins (TCRdb year 2016). As for the study more broadly: The study deep-sequenced TCR alpha and beta repertoires from monozygotic twins, unrelated adults of various ages and cord blood to test whether fetal clonotypes persist. Replicate twin experiments were performed at different times using different library preparation protocols to rule out contamination.

The library was prepared using 5' RACE. Sequencing used an Illumina HiSeq 2000. Template switching introduced a universal primer binding site; the final cDNA contained a unique molecular identifier, enabling accurate counting of TCR cDNA molecules. Specific primers in the conserved constant-segment region were used to synthesize first-strand cDNA for TCR alpha and beta chains. To control for contamination, every cDNA library carried two barcodes: a SMART-Mk sample barcode plus Illumina barcodes. TruSeq adapter sequences and Illumina sample barcodes were added in two successive PCR steps. Sequencing of the TCR alpha and beta cDNA libraries was done on the Illumina HiSeq platform using custom primers. Per the authors' processing: MiGEC was used to process raw reads and extract unique molecular identifiers, and MiXCR was used to find CDR3 positions. For each individual, recombination models were inferred using an EM algorithm with the repgenHMM and IGoR tools. The tcR package in R was used for shared clonotype analysis, with sharing normalized by the product of cloneset sizes. Out-of-frame nonproductive sequences were analyzed to study raw recombination free of thymic and clonal selection effects. The public reads were reprocessed in TCRdb via fastp at Q25 and MiXCR, keeping in-frame beta chains. Rows with one shared CDR3 protein collapse into an entry with the most common genes and DNA. These V and J calls originate from TCRdb's pipeline instead of the authors' own analysis. This sample holds 690,000 or so distinct CDR3 sequences; 8.5% to 9% were observed only once. Clones ranked in the top ten supply approximately 0.96% of the sample.

Trimming at the junction amounts to 4 bases on V and 7 bases on J, and the germline ends lie 21 bases apart. There are 15 amino acids in the CDR3, from cysteine to phenylalanine inclusive. This entry keeps only the CDR3 DNA: 45 bases, framed from base 1. Reading the germline V gene gives CDR1 SGHRS and CDR2 YFSETQ. The investigation overall reported the following: Compared with coincidental sharing between unrelated individuals, out-of-frame TCR alpha sequences shared between twins had an excess of sequences with low generation probability. Fewer insertions were carried by abundant cord blood beta clonotypes, a similar but weaker trend appeared in young adult naive repertoires, and no such trend appeared in memory repertoires. The excess sharing between twins in beta out-of-frame sequences was weaker because fewer shared sequences reduced the signal-to-noise ratio. Recombination models systematically underestimated out-of-frame TCR alpha sharing in monozygotic twins but agreed with sharing between unrelated individuals. Conclusions relied on cross-sectional statistical analysis, since the same donors could not be followed over many years. Zero-insertion analyses could be partly confounded by invariant T cells such as MAIT and iNKT, although diverse VJ usage argued against such confounding for most clonotypes.

Every donor was a healthy Caucasian. Three pairs of female monozygotic twins, all aged roughly 18 to 30 years, made up the twin cohort. The RNA used for TCR libraries was isolated from peripheral blood mononuclear cells. This clonotype was seen a handful of times. Its target antigen remains unknown. No base quality values were provided; no much bigger clone lies one nucleotide off. The same data also went into a second study, on yellow fever vaccine responses in identical twins. Looking at the second paper: The T cell response to vaccination in identical twins was reported by the authors to appear partly convergent and partly personalized. The study precisely tracked vaccine-responding T cell clones in identical twins.

The sequence links TRBV5-1 to TRBJ2-7; the D element might be TRBD1 or TRBD2, as each aligns at 5 bases. Sequenced sample: PBMCs. The receptor comes from a young woman in good health. The CDR3: CASSVSNPGAGEQYF. The nucleotide sequence reads TGCGCCAGCAGCGTGAGTAACCCCGGGGCTGGGGAGCAGTACTTC.